A selection of T cell receptor beta chains follows, all from one sample in a study of shared clonotypes between healthy human individuals. The method was immunoSEQ multiplex PCR; TCRdb's version includes in-frame clones alone and lacks a portion of them. This table has just over 2,000,000 clones, about 94% appearing once. The sequenced sample was naive CD8+ T cells sorted from blood. All receptors derive from a man aged 18 to 29 in good health. CDR3s include the opening cysteine and the closing phenylalanine or tryptophan. Clone size is not always given. Where it is, it says once, few, many or a class for expanded clones.

abundance | j_gene | v_gene | CDR3aa
. | TRBJ1-3 | TRBV7-9 | CASSLAGQGSAGNTIYF
. | TRBJ1-1 | TRBV5-4 | CASGGSNYRDYTEAFF
. | TRBJ1-1 | TRBV7-7 | CASSLGPDTEAFF
once | TRBJ2-7 | TRBV19 | CASSSLTGRYEQYF
. | TRBJ2-1 | TRBV9 | CASSVGGHQGDEQFF
once | TRBJ2-7 | TRBV5-4 | CASSSVGDRGSSYEQYF
. | TRBJ1-3 | TRBV11-2 | CASSLGQGGYTIYF
. | TRBJ2-2 | TRBV5-4 | CASSLLAGNTGELFF
. | TRBJ2-7 | TRBV2 | CASSESSGRHLYEQYF
. | TRBJ2-1 | TRBV10-2 | CASSEPAGTYNEQFF
. | TRBJ2-1 | TRBV15 | CATSRDRAGGNEQFF
. | TRBJ2-7 | TRBV11-2 | CASSPWGSEQYF
. | TRBJ2-3 | TRBV29-1 | CSVEGPDSSTDTQYF
. | TRBJ2-7 | TRBV7-9 | CASSLLGSQYF
few | TRBJ1-5 | TRBV4-1 | CASSQAIGQPQHF
once | TRBJ2-5 | TRBV7-3 | CASSLTGGPQWETQYF
. | TRBJ2-7 | TRBV2 | CASSEAWTHSYEQYF
. | TRBJ2-7 | TRBV5-6 | CASSLEAGVISYEQYF
. | TRBJ1-2 | TRBV6-6 | CASSYTQTPGRGGYTF
. | TRBJ2-3 | TRBV2 | CASISGQSTDTQYF
. | TRBJ2-3 | TRBV14 | CASSALAGALTDTQYF
. | TRBJ2-5 | TRBV9 | CASSVYGLDQETQYF
. | TRBJ2-2 | TRBV4-3 | CASSQDLAYSGELFF
. | TRBJ2-7 | TRBV9 | CASSVAPAPTRDRVGSYEQYF
. | TRBJ1-1 | TRBV6-5 | CASSPGYTEAFF
. | TRBJ2-7 | TRBV7-6 | CASSLGDGYEQYF
. | TRBJ2-3 | TRBV29-1 | CSVVPTSGGTDTQYF
. | TRBJ2-5 | TRBV5-1 | CASSLTDWTGLLETQYF
once | TRBJ1-3 | TRBV28 | CASSLRWDYRFSGISGNTIYF
. | TRBJ1-5 | TRBV27 | CASSWRAPGTGDEGRSPQHF
. | TRBJ1-2 | TRBV4-2 | CASSQEMDGYYGYTF
. | TRBJ1-1 | TRBV6-1 | CASSIPRALNTEAFF
once | TRBJ1-3 | TRBV19 | CASSVVRGASGNTIYF
. | TRBJ2-7 | TRBV27 | CASSLVGNFYEQYF
. | TRBJ2-2 | TRBV28 | CATSGGQNTGELFF
. | TRBJ1-1 | TRBV28 | CASSPPEGMSEAFF
. | TRBJ2-7 | TRBV10-2 | CASRAGTGAFYEQYF
. | TRBJ1-1 | TRBV9 | CASGPGYTEAFF
few | TRBJ2-1 | TRBV27 | CASSFVTDNEQFF
. | TRBJ2-5 | TRBV5-6 | CASTSWASGGAKTQYF
. | TRBJ2-5 | TRBV6-5 | CASSYLLGDQETQYF
. | TRBJ2-1 | TRBV9 | CASSVGGPDNEQFF
. | TRBJ2-7 | TRBV6-6 | CASSFTSTNEQYF
. | TRBJ2-7 | TRBV7-2 | CASSLALGLAGAYEQYF
. | TRBJ2-5 | TRBV28 | CASSFPDSSETQYF
. | TRBJ1-5 | TRBV25-1 | CASRNRGGNQPQHF
. | TRBJ1-6 | TRBV19 | CASAGTGDSPLHF
. | TRBJ1-1 | TRBV19 | CASSPTSGGAYTEAFF
. | TRBJ1-4 | TRBV4-1 | CASSPRRGEKLFF
. | TRBJ2-7 | TRBV6-6 | CASSYSEGAAYEQYF
. | TRBJ1-2 | TRBV6-1 | CASSEVGPGGSYGYTF
. | TRBJ1-1 | TRBV6-5 | CASSLMENTEAFF
. | TRBJ1-1 | TRBV19 | CASSIDLWDREMNTEAFF
. | TRBJ2-2 | TRBV9 | CASSVGTSGTDGELFF
. | TRBJ2-4 | TRBV13 | CASSLRREVFGIQYF
few | TRBJ2-1 | TRBV10-1 | CASSESRYNEQFF
. | TRBJ2-7 | TRBV9 | CASSVGSGHEQYF
. | TRBJ2-3 | TRBV12-2 | CASRSPTSGSADTQYF
. | TRBJ2-7 | TRBV5-1 | CASSLAVDYEQYF
once | TRBJ1-5 | TRBV5-8 | CASSLEVPGGHF